Listed below are T cell receptor beta chains from one sample, sequenced in a study of cytotoxic CD8 clonotypes in ibrutinib-treated CLL. Clones were read by immunoSEQ multiplex PCR, and TCRdb kept only the in-frame ones, dropping some. The table shows over 9,000 clones, with around 81% occurring only once. This sample comprised PBMCs, obtained at disease progression, from a patient treated with ibrutinib. Source of these receptors: a human donor with chronic lymphocytic leukemia. Both conserved end residues are part of each CDR3. The order of the fields is V gene, clone size, J gene, D gene, CDR3 DNA, CDR3 protein. A D gene is named only where the DNA matches it firmly. Where a row states a size, it is once, few, many or the class of an expanded clone; other rows omit it.

TRBV19	.	TRBJ2-1	TRBD1	TGTGCCAGTAGTATAGATCCTAAGGGGGCGAGCTACAATGAGCAGTTCTTC	CASSIDPKGASYNEQFF
TRBV6-5	.	TRBJ2-7	.	TGTGCCAGCAGTTACTCGAATCAAATACGGCTCGAGCAGTACTTC	CASSYSNQIRLEQYF
TRBV7-9	.	TRBJ2-1	TRBD2	TGTGCCAGCAGCTCGGGACTAGCGGGTTACAATGAGCAGTTCTTC	CASSSGLAGYNEQFF
TRBV6-5	.	TRBJ2-3	TRBD2	TGTGCCAGCAGGGCTGGGGGGGATTCAGATACGCAGTATTTT	CASRAGGDSDTQYF
TRBV6-1	.	TRBJ2-7	.	TGTGCCAGCATCGAGGGCGGGCCCCTTGCCGAGCAGTACTTC	CASIEGGPLAEQYF
TRBV2	.	TRBJ2-3	TRBD2	TGTGCCAGCCACGAAAGCGGGGGGGAGACGGATACGCAGTATTTT	CASHESGGETDTQYF
TRBV2	.	TRBJ2-7	TRBD1	TGTGCCAGCAGACCGGGACAGGGAAACTACGAGCAGTACTTC	CASRPGQGNYEQYF
TRBV7-9	once	TRBJ1-2	.	TGTGCCAGCAGTCCCGGGATGGGAGGTGGCGGCTACACCTTC	CASSPGMGGGGYTF
TRBV9	.	TRBJ2-1	TRBD2	TGTGCCAGCAGCGTAGCTGAGGGAGGACTAGCGGGACCCAATGAGCAGTTCTTC	CASSVAEGGLAGPNEQFF
TRBV30	.	TRBJ2-1	TRBD2	TGTGCCTGGAGTGGGGGGCTAGCGGGACTCTACGGGAATGAGCAGTTCTTC	CAWSGGLAGLYGNEQFF
TRBV10-2	.	TRBJ2-7	.	TGCGCCAGCAAGAGCGCTAGGTACGAGCAGTACTTC	CASKSARYEQYF
TRBV1	.	TRBJ2-6	.	TGCACCAGCAGCGTCCATAGTTTACAAAGTCGGGCCAACGTCCTGACTTTC	CTSSVHSLQSRANVLTF
TRBV27	.	TRBJ1-2	TRBD1	TGTGCCAGCAGTCAACAGGGGACTGGATATGGCTACACCTTC	CASSQQGTGYGYTF
TRBV27	once	TRBJ2-3	.	TGTGCCAGCAGTTTCTTCGGGAGTAGCACAGATACGCAGTATTTT	CASSFFGSSTDTQYF
TRBV7-6	.	TRBJ2-4	.	TGTGCCAGCAGCCAGGACACGACCAAAAACATTCAGTACTTC	CASSQDTTKNIQYF
TRBV23-1	.	TRBJ2-1	TRBD2	TGCGCCAGCACTCTGGGCCCACGACTAGCGGGAGGGGGGGACAATGAGCAGTTCTTC	CASTLGPRLAGGGDNEQFF
TRBV2	.	TRBJ2-1	TRBD2	TGTGCCAGCAGCGGAAGGTACGGGAGGAGCTCCTACAATGAGCAGTTCTTC	CASSGRYGRSSYNEQFF
TRBV27	.	TRBJ1-2	.	TGTGCCAGCAGCGGACAACCTTATGGCTACACCTTC	CASSGQPYGYTF
TRBV6-5	once	TRBJ1-1	.	TGTGCCAGCAACCAGGGTATGAACACTGAAGCTTTCTTT	CASNQGMNTEAFF
TRBV5-4	.	TRBJ2-7	.	TGTGCCAGCACCCAAACGGCAGGGGTTGGGGAGCAGTACTTC	CASTQTAGVGEQYF
TRBV11-2	few	TRBJ1-5	.	TGTGCCAGCAACCTCGGCCCACCACAGCCCCAGCATTTT	CASNLGPPQPQHF
TRBV7-2	.	TRBJ2-5	TRBD1	TGTGCCAGCAGCTATAACTCCGGGACAGGGGGAGAGACCCAGTACTTC	CASSYNSGTGGETQYF